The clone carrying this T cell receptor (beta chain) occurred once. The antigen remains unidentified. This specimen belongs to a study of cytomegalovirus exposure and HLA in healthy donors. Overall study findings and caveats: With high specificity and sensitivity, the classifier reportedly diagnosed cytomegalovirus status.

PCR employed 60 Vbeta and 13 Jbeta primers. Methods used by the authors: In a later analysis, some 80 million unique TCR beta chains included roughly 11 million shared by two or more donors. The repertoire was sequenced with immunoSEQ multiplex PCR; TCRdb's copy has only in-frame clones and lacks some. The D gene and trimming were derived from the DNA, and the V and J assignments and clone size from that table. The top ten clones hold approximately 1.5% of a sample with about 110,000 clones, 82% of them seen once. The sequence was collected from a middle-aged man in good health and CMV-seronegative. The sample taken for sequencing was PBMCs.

CDR3: CASRLLAGGLDTQYF. In DNA, the CDR3 is TGTGCCAGCCGACTCTTAGCGGGGGGGTTAGATACGCAGTATTTT. The chain has TRBV2 and TRBJ2-3, with 11 bases that match TRBD2. The length of the CDR3 is 15 residues. The germline CDR1 and CDR2 sequences are SNHLY and FYNNEI. V gave up 8 bases and J gave up 5 bases; unmatched junction bases: 9.